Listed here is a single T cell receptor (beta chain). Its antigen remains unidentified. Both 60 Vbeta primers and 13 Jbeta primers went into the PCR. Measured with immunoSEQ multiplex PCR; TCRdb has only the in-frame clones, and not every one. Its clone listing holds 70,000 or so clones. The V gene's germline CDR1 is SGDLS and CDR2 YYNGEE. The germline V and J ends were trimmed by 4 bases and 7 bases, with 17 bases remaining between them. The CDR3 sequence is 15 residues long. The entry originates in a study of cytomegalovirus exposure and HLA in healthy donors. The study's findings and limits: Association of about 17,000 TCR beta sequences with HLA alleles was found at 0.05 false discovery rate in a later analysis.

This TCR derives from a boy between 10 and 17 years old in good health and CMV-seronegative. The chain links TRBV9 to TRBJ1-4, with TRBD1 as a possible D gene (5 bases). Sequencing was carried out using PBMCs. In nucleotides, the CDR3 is TGTGCCAGCAGCCTCTCAGACAGTTTCTCTGAAAAACTGTTTTTT. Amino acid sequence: CASSLSDSFSEKLFF.